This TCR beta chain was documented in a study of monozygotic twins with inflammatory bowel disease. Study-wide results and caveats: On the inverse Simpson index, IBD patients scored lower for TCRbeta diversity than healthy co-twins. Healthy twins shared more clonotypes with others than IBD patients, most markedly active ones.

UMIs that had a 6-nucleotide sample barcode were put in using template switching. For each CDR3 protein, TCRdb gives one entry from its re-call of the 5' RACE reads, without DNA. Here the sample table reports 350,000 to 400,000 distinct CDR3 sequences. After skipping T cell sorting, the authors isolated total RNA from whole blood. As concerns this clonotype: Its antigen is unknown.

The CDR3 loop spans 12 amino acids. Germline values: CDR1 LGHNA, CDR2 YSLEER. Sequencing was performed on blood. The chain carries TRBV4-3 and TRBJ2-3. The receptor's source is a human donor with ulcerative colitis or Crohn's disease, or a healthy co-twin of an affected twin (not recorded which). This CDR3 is CASSHRGDTQYF.